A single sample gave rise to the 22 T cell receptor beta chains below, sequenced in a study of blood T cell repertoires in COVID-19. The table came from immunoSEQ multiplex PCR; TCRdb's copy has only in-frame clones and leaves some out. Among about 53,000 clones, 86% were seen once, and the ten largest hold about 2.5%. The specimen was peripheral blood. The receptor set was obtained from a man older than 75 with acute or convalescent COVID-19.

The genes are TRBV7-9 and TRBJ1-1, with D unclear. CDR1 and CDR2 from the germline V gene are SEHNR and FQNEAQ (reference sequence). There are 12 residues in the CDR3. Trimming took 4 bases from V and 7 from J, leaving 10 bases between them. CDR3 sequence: CASSSRSGEAFF. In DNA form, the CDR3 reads TGTGCCAGCAGCTCCCGTTCGGGTGAAGCTTTCTTT.

In nucleotides, the CDR3 is TGTGCCAGCAGTCAGACAGGAATCTCCAATGGCTACACCTTC. Protein sequence: CASSQTGISNGYTF. The chain carries TRBV5-5 and TRBJ1-2; tentative D call: TRBD1 (6 bases). CDR1 and CDR2 (germline): SGHKS, YYEKEE (reference sequence). The CDR3 contains 14 residues. Trimming stripped 5 bases from V and 6 bases from J, with 17 bases between.

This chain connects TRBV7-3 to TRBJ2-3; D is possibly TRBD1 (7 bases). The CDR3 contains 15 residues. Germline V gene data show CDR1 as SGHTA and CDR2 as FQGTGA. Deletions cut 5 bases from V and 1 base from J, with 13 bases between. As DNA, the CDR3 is TGTGCCAGCAGCCTCAGGGGGGTGCGCACAGATACGCAGTATTTT. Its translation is CASSLRGVRTDTQYF.

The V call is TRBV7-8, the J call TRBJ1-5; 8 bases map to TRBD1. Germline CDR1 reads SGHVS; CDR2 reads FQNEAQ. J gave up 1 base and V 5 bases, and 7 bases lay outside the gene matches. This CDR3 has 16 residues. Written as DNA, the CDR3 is TGTGCCAGCAGCCCGAGGCGGACAGGGAGCAATCAGCCCCAGCATTTT. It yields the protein CASSPRRTGSNQPQHF.

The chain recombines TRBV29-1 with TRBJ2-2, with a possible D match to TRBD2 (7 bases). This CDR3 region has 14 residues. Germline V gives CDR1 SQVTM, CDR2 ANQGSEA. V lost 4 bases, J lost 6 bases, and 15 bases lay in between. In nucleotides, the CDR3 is TGCAGCGTTGGCCAGTGGGGGGGCCCCGGGGAGCTGTTTTTT. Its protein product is CSVGQWGGPGELFF.

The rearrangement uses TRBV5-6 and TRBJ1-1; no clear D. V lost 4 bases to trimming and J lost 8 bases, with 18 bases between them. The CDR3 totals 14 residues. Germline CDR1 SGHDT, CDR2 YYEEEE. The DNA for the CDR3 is TGTGCCAGCAGCCTATACGGAGGGTCGCCCGAAGCTTTCTTT. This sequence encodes CASSLYGGSPEAFF.

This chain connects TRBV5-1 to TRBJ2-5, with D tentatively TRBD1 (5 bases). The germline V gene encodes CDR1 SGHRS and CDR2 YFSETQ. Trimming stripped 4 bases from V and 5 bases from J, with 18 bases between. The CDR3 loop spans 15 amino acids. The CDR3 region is CASSPQGGESETQYF. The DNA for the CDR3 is TGCGCCAGCAGCCCCCAGGGCGGTGAATCGGAGACCCAGTACTTC.

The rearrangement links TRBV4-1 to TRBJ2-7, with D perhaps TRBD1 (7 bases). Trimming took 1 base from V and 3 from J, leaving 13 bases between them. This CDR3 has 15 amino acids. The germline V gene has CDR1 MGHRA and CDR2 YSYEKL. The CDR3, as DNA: TGCGCCAGCAGCCAAGCCGCGGGACAGAGCTACGAGCAGTACTTC. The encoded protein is CASSQAAGQSYEQYF.

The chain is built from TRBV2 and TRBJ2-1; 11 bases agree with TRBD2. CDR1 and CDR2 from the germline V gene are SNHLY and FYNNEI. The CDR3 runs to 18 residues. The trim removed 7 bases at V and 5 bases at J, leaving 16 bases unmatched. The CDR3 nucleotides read TGTGCCAGCATCCGGAGGGCTAGCGGGGGGCCGGACCACAATGAGCAGTTCTTC. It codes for CASIRRASGGPDHNEQFF.

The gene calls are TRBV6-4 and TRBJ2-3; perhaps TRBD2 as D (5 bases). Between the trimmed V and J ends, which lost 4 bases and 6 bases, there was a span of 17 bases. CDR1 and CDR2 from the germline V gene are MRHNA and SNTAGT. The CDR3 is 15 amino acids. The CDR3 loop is CASSVGDGSLDTQYF. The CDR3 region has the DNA TGTGCCAGCAGTGTTGGGGATGGGAGTCTCGATACGCAGTATTTT.

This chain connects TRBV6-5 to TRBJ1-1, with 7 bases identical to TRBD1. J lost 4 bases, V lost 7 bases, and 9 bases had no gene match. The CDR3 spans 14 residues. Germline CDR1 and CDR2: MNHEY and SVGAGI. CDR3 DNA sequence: TGTGCCAGCAAATTGGGACAGTCTTTCACTGAAGCTTTCTTT. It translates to CASKLGQSFTEAFF.

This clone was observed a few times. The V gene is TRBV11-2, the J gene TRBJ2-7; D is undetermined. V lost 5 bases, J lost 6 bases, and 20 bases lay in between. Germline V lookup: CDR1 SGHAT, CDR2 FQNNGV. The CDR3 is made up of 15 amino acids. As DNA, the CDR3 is TGTGCCAGCAGCATCTTCGCCGGATCGGGTGGCGAGCAGTACTTC. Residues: CASSIFAGSGGEQYF.

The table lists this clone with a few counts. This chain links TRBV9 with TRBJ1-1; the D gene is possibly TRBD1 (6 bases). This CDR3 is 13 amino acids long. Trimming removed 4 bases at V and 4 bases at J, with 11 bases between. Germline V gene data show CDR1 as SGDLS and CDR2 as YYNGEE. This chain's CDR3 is CASSFLQGTEAFF. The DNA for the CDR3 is TGTGCCAGCAGCTTCTTACAGGGCACTGAAGCTTTCTTT.

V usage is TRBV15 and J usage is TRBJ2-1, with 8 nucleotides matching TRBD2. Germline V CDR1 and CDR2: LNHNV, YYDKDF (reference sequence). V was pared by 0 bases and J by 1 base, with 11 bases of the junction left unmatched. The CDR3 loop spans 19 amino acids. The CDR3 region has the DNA TGTGCCACCAGCAGAGATCGGGGCTGGCGGGGGGTATCCTACAATGAGCAGTTCTTC. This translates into CATSRDRGWRGVSYNEQFF.

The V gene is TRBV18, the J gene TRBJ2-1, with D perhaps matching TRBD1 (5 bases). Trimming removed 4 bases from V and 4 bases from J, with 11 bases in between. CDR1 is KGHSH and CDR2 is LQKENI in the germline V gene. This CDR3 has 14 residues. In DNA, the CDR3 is TGTGCCAGCTCACTCCGGACAATTTACAATGAGCAGTTCTTC. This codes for CASSLRTIYNEQFF.

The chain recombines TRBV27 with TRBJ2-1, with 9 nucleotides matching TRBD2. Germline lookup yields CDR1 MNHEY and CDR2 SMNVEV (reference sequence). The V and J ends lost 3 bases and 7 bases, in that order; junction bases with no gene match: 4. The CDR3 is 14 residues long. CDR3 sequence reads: CASSLRGGENEQFF. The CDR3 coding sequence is TGTGCCAGCAGTTTGCGCGGGGGGGAGAATGAGCAGTTCTTC.

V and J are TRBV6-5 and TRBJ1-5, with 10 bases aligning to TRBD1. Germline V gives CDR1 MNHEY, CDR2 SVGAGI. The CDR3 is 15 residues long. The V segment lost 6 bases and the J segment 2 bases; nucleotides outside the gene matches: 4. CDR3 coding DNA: TGTGCCAGCAGCCGCGGGACAGGGGGCAATCAGCCCCAGCATTTT. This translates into CASSRGTGGNQPQHF.

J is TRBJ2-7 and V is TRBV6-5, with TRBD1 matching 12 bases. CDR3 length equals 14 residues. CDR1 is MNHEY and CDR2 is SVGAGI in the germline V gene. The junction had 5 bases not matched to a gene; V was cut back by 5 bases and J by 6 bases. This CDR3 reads CASSRRDRGLEQYF. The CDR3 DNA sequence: TGTGCCAGCAGTCGCCGGGACAGGGGGCTCGAGCAGTACTTC.

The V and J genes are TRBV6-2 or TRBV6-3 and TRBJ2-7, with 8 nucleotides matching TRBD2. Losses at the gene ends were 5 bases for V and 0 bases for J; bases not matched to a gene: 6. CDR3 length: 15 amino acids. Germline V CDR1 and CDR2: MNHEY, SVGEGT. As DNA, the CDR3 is TGTGCCAGCAGTACCTTAGCGGGGCGCTCCTACGAGCAGTACTTC. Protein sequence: CASSTLAGRSYEQYF.

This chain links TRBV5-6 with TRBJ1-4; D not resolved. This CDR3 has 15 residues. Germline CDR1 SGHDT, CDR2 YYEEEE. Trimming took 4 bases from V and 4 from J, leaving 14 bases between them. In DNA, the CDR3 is TGTGCCAGCAGCCTATTCAACTATCGTAATGAAAAACTGTTTTTT. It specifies CASSLFNYRNEKLFF. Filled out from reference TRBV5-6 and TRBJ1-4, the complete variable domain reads DAGVTQSPTHLIKTRGQQVTLRCSPKSGHDTVSWYQQALGQGPQFIFQYYEEEERQRGNFPDRFSGHQFPNYSSELNVNALLLGDSALYLCASSLFNYRNEKLFFGSGTQLSVL.

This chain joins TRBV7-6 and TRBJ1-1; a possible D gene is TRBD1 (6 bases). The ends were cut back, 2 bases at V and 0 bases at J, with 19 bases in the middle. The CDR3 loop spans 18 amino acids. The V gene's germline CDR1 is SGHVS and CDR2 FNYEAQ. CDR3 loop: CASSLFSGGGNMNTEAFF. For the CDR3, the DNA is TGTGCCAGCAGCTTATTCAGCGGGGGGGGCAACATGAACACTGAAGCTTTCTTT.

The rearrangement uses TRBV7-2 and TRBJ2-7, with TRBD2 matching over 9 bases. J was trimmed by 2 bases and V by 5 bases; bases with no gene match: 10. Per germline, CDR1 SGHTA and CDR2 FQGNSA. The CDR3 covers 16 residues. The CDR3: CASSPAWAGGTYEQYF. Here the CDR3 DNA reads TGTGCCAGCAGCCCCGCGTGGGCGGGGGGGACCTACGAGCAGTACTTC.